The next 4 T cell receptor beta chains were all read from a single sample in a study of CD8+CD57+ T cells in acquired aplastic anemia. The template used for profiling TCR beta VDJ and CDR3 was genomic DNA. TCRdb processed the reads anew with MiXCR; each CDR3 protein has one entry. The sample holds about 190,000 distinct CDR3 sequences, less than 65% seen once. The sequenced sample consisted of sorted CD4+, CD8+, or CD8+CD57+ T cells (not recorded which) from PBMCs. The receptors derive from a human donor in good health, serving as a control.

There are a few counts of this clonotype. The chain couples TRBV29-1 to TRBJ1-6; D is ambiguous. Trimming took off 2 bases at V and 0 bases at J, with 17 bases between the two ends. This CDR3 contains 18 residues. Germline V gene data show CDR1 as SQVTM and CDR2 as ANQGSEA. The CDR3 DNA reads TGCAGCGTTGAACCCCTGCCCCCGAGGAGCTCCTATAATTCACCCCTCCACTTT. It yields the protein CSVEPLPPRSSYNSPLHF.

This clonotype showed up many times. CDR3 residues: CASSQVSGTATNEKLFF. The CDR3 DNA is TGTGCCAGCAGCCAAGTATCAGGGACAGCAACTAATGAAAAACTGTTTTTT. This chain links TRBV4-2 with TRBJ1-4, with 7 nucleotides matching TRBD1. The trim removed 1 base at V and 0 bases at J, leaving 5 bases unmatched. CDR3 size: 17 residues. Per germline, CDR1 LGHNA and CDR2 YNFKEQ.

This clonotype appeared many times. CDR3 residues: CASSLGLGNEQFF. The CDR3 bases are TGTGCCAGCAGCTTAGGGCTAGGCAATGAGCAGTTCTTC. This chain connects TRBV7-8 to TRBJ2-1; D is uncertain. Trimming took off 1 base at V and 6 bases at J, with 7 bases between the two ends. Germline V gives CDR1 SGHVS, CDR2 FQNEAQ. The CDR3 covers 13 residues. Full variable domain (missing parts from reference TRBV7-8 and TRBJ2-1): GAGVSQSPRYKVAKRGQDVALRCDPISGHVSLFWYQQALGQGPEFLTYFQNEAQLDKSGLPSDRFFAERPEGSVSTLKIQRTQQEDSAVYLCASSLGLGNEQFFGPGTRLTVL.

The genes are TRBV18 and TRBJ2-3; tentatively, D is TRBD1 (6 bases). Germline V gives CDR1 KGHSH, CDR2 LQKENI. Trimming took 2 bases from V and 3 from J, leaving 9 bases between them. CDR3 length equals 14 residues. In nucleotides, the CDR3 is TGTGCCAGCTCACCAATGCAGGGGACAGATACGCAGTATTTT. As protein: CASSPMQGTDTQYF.